The sequence of this T cell receptor beta chain was determined in a study of T cells in Graves' hyperthyroidism and ophthalmopathy. Study details: Any treatment followed the collection of peripheral blood at initial diagnosis.

Deletions cut 1 base from V and 4 bases from J, with 10 bases between. This CDR3 region has 14 residues. The germline gives CDR1 ENHRY, CDR2 SYGVKD. Notes on this clonotype: Its matching antigen is unknown. This may stem from a read error, because a much larger clone lies one nucleotide away.

Based on clinical symptoms, serum thyroxine and TRAb, thyroid ultrasound and orbital computed tomography, diagnoses were reached. Preceding any ophthalmopathy symptoms, the blood sample dates from first hyperthyroidism diagnosis. The study's findings and limits: Researchers report that a 13 V-J model separated ophthalmopathy from stable hyperthyroidism.

Template material for amplifying TCR beta CDR3 regions consisted of RNA transcripts. First-round RT-PCR targeting the TCR CDR3 was performed with the HTBI primer set. TCRdb fed the multiplex PCR reads into MiXCR, producing one record per CDR3 protein. The sample has roughly 580,000 distinct CDR3 sequences; about 15% are singletons. The chain has TRBV10-3 and TRBJ1-1, with D unclear. Specimen: blood. This TCR derives from a woman in her twenties or thirties with Graves' hyperthyroidism that later progressed to Graves' ophthalmopathy. The CDR3 DNA sequence: TGTGCCATCAGTGAGTTTGACTGTTCCACTGAAGCTTTCTTT. Protein product: CAISEFDCSTEAFF.